Listed here is a single T cell receptor beta chain. The data were obtained in a study of shared clonotypes between healthy human individuals. Turning to the study itself: The plates for each donor numbered three CD4 naive, three CD4 memory, two CD8 naive and one CD8 memory.

Clones were read by immunoSEQ multiplex PCR, and TCRdb kept only the in-frame ones, dropping some. The sample has 650,000 to 800,000 clones, 72% seen once. Germline CDR1 and CDR2: SGHNT and YYREEE (reference sequence). V shed 3 bases and J 0 bases; nucleotides not matched to a gene: 6. The CDR3 is 16 residues long. The TCR sequence derives from a woman in her twenties or thirties in good health. This rearrangement joins TRBV5-4 to TRBJ1-1, with 9 bases lining up with TRBD1. The sample consisted of memory CD4+ T cells sorted from blood. Specified subset: CD45RA-negative fraction. CDR3 in amino acids: CASSSGTGSLNTEAFF. The CDR3 nucleotides read TGTGCCAGCAGCTCCGGGACAGGGTCTCTGAACACTGAAGCTTTCTTT.